The subject of this entry is one T cell receptor beta chain. Its target is not known. The data originate from a study of OX40 agonist ivuxolimab in advanced cancers. V lost 5 bases and J lost 5, with 7 bases in between. Germline V lookup: CDR1 SGHDN, CDR2 FVKESK. CDR3 length: 12 residues. The study's findings and limits: Expanded clones were, on average, more numerous among CD8+ T cells than CD4+.

The protocol was immunoSEQ multiplex PCR, while the TCRdb copy is restricted to in-frame clones and leaves out a portion. The sample includes tens of thousands of clones, 70% to 90% of them seen just once. The V call is TRBV14, the J call TRBJ2-1; D uncertain. The source was CD4+ or CD8+ T cells sorted from blood, collected in a trial of the OX40 agonist ivuxolimab. The source of this sequence is an adult with an advanced solid tumor such as melanoma, head and neck, liver or kidney cancer. CDR3 sequence: CASSGRHNEQFF. CDR3 nucleotide sequence: TGTGCCAGCAGCGGGCGCCACAATGAGCAGTTCTTC.